The text below deals with one T cell receptor beta chain. The antigen remains unidentified. These data belong to a study of vaccination and CD4 T cells after COVID-19. Overall study findings and caveats: Convalescent patients had 304 of 307 vaccine-specific clones showing spike mono-reactivity.

The CDR3 has 22 amino acids. Trimming cost V 6 bases and J 3 bases; bases outside gene matches: 20. From germline, CDR1 is MNHNS and CDR2 SASEGT. Sample treatment: approximately nine-day PBMC culture with coronavirus spike peptide pools or control peptides (ViraFEST assay). The unexposed donor's CD4+ T cells were collected before the COVID-19 pandemic (2011-2018). The Oncomine TCR Beta short-read assay sequenced DNA from cultured CD4+ T cells. In TCRdb, the PCR reads were re-called with MiXCR into one record per CDR3 protein. The sample holds about 9,800 distinct CDR3 sequences, around 40% seen once. The chain uses TRBV6-1 and TRBJ2-2; TRBD2 aligns across 15 bases. Sequencing used CD4+ T cells from blood, cultured in vitro. The clonotype comes from a human donor in good health. The CDR3 DNA is TGTGCCAGCAGAGAAAGAATCCCTCGGACTAGCGGGGGGGCCGTGTACACCGGGGAGCTGTTTTTT. Translating gives CASRERIPRTSGGAVYTGELFF.